The 27 T cell receptor beta chains below were found in one sample sequenced in a study of T cell responses to AZD1222 COVID-19 vaccine. The data were produced by immunoSEQ multiplex PCR, yet TCRdb's version contains in-frame clones alone and is incomplete. The top ten hold around 4.5% of the sample, which has 95,000 to 150,000 clones, 90% seen once. Sample: peripheral blood, taken on day 0 of MenACWY control vaccination. All receptors derive from an adult in good health.

The chain links TRBV24-1 to TRBJ1-5, with no clear D. Trimming pared 4 bases from V and 1 base from J, leaving 1 base between. CDR3 length: 12 amino acids. CDR1 KGHDR and CDR2 SFDVKD come from the germline V gene. CDR3 nucleotide sequence: TGTGCCACCAGTGACAGCAATCAGCCCCAGCATTTT. Translated, it gives CATSDSNQPQHF.

This sequence joins TRBV3-1 (or the pseudogene TRBV3-2) and TRBJ1-1; D remains unclear. In germline, CDR1 is LGHDT, CDR2 YNNKEL (reference sequence). V was trimmed by 0 bases and J by 8 bases, leaving 13 bases between them. The CDR3 is made up of 14 amino acids. The CDR3 loop is CASSQDLTGQEAFF. Here the CDR3 DNA reads TGTGCCAGCAGCCAAGATCTGACCGGGCAAGAAGCTTTCTTT.

The V gene is TRBV29-1, the J gene TRBJ2-1; D not certain. Deletions cut 4 bases from V and 0 bases from J, with 7 bases between. Per the germline V gene, CDR1 is SQVTM and CDR2 is ANQGSEA. The CDR3 contains 13 residues. CDR3 in DNA: TGCAGCGTTGGTCGCCCCTCCTACAATGAGCAGTTCTTC. Translated, it gives CSVGRPSYNEQFF.

The chain combines TRBV28 with TRBJ2-1; 11 bases match TRBD2. In germline, CDR1 is MDHEN, CDR2 SYDVKM. CDR3 length: 15 amino acids. Trimming took 2 bases from V and 6 from J; bases not matched to a gene: 3. CDR3 protein: CASSLSSGGANEQFF. For the CDR3, the DNA is TGTGCCAGCAGTTTAAGTAGCGGGGGGGCCAATGAGCAGTTCTTC.

The chain employs TRBV6-5 and TRBJ1-5, with TRBD1 matching 8 bases. Germline CDR1 MNHEY, CDR2 SVGAGI. There are 16 residues in the CDR3. The junction had 7 bases not matched to a gene; V was cut back by 0 bases and J by 6 bases. The CDR3 spells CASSYSPQGAGQPQHF. The CDR3 DNA follows: TGTGCCAGCAGTTACTCCCCCCAGGGGGCGGGTCAGCCCCAGCATTTT.

The chain recombines TRBV12-5 with TRBJ2-5; maybe TRBD2 (6 bases). Trimming stripped 10 bases from V and 0 bases from J, with 12 bases between. The V gene's germline CDR1 is LGHNT and CDR2 FRNRAP. CDR3 size: 13 residues. CDR3 loop: CAKELADQETQYF. CDR3 bases: TGTGCTAAGGAACTAGCCGACCAAGAGACCCAGTACTTC.

The chain carries TRBV9 and TRBJ1-4; TRBD1 aligns across 7 bases. CDR3 length: 15 residues. CDR1 is SGDLS and CDR2 is YYNGEE in the germline V gene. With 2 bases clipped from V and 7 bases from J, the junction kept 8 bases outside the gene matches. The CDR3 is CASSVGEGAIEKLFF. The DNA of the CDR3 is TGTGCCAGCAGCGTCGGGGAGGGGGCGATTGAAAAACTGTTTTTT.

V gene TRBV5-1 combines with J gene TRBJ2-1, with 8 bases matching TRBD2. Trimming at V came to 0 bases and at J to 4 bases, leaving 9 bases not matched to a gene. The CDR3 sequence is 17 residues long. The germline V gene has CDR1 SGHRS and CDR2 YFSETQ. The CDR3 spells CASSLDESGSIYNEQFF. The CDR3 DNA sequence: TGCGCCAGCAGCTTGGACGAAAGCGGGAGTATTTACAATGAGCAGTTCTTC.

The V gene is TRBV29-1, the J gene TRBJ2-2, with D perhaps matching TRBD1 or TRBD2 (6 bases each). V dropped 3 bases and J dropped 4 bases, with 9 bases sitting between them. Germline V gene data show CDR1 as SQVTM and CDR2 as ANQGSEA. The CDR3 has 13 residues. CDR3 amino acids: CSVDGGITGELFF. The DNA of the CDR3 is TGCAGCGTTGACGGGGGCATCACCGGGGAGCTGTTTTTT.

This chain links TRBV12-3 or TRBV12-4 with TRBJ1-3, with no clear D. This CDR3 region has 12 residues. V was trimmed by 3 bases and J by 12 bases, leaving 12 bases between them. The CDR3 region has the DNA TGTGCCAGCAGTTTGTCCCCCCGCGACATATATTTT. It codes for CASSLSPRDIYF.

This chain joins TRBV19 and TRBJ2-7, with TRBD2 matching over 11 bases. J lost 2 bases, V lost 7 bases, and 4 bases had no gene match. CDR1 and CDR2 from the germline V gene are LNHDA and SQIVND (reference sequence). CDR3 length: 14 amino acids. The CDR3 region has the DNA TGTGCCAGTACCAGACTAGCGGGGACCTACGAGCAGTACTTC. Translated, it gives CASTRLAGTYEQYF.

This clone was seen once. The V gene is TRBV27, the J gene TRBJ2-7; 9 nucleotides line up with TRBD2. V was pared by 6 bases and J by 0 bases, with 3 bases of the junction left unmatched. CDR1 MNHEY and CDR2 SMNVEV come from the germline V gene (reference sequence). The CDR3 extends over 14 amino acids. The CDR3 nucleotides read TGTGCCAGCAGGTTTAGCGGGAGCTCCTACGAGCAGTACTTC. This codes for CASRFSGSSYEQYF.

Notes on this clone: Mismatch with germline at one junction end may stem from a read error. This sequence joins TRBV2 and TRBJ2-1; D is uncertain. The CDR3 runs to 15 residues. Per germline, CDR1 SNHLY and CDR2 FYNNEI. The CDR3 DNA sequence: TGTGCCAGCAGGGAAGCGCGTCCTCCCTACAATGAGCAGTTCTTC. Translated, it gives CASREARPPYNEQFF. Full variable domain (rest looked up from reference TRBV2 and TRBJ2-1): EPEVTQTPSHQVTQMGQEVILRCVPISNHLYFYWYRQILGQKVEFLVSFYNNEISEKSEIFDDQFSVERPDGSNFTLKIRSTKLEDSAMYFCASREARPPYNEQFFGPGTRLTVL.

In its sample, this clone was seen once. This sequence joins TRBV3-1 (or the pseudogene TRBV3-2) and TRBJ2-7; D is ambiguous. CDR1 LGHDT and CDR2 YNNKEL come from the germline V gene (reference sequence). The ends were cut back, 1 base at V and 6 bases at J, with 7 bases in the middle. The CDR3 is made up of 12 amino acids. CDR3 in amino acids: CASSQAGLEQYF. The CDR3 DNA is TGTGCCAGCAGCCAAGCCGGGCTCGAGCAGTACTTC.

The V gene is TRBV11-2, the J gene TRBJ2-1, with D perhaps TRBD1 (6 bases). Trimming pared 1 base from V and 1 base from J, leaving 14 bases between. The CDR3 runs 17 residues. Germline V CDR1 and CDR2: SGHAT, FQNNGV. CDR3 sequence: CASSLGRGIYSYNEQFF. The CDR3 DNA reads TGTGCCAGCAGCTTAGGTAGGGGGATTTATTCCTACAATGAGCAGTTCTTC. Full variable domain (rest looked up from reference TRBV11-2 and TRBJ2-1): EAGVAQSPRYKIIEKRQSVAFWCNPISGHATLYWYQQILGQGPKLLIQFQNNGVVDDSQLPKDRFSAERLKGVDSTLKIQPAKLEDSAVYLCASSLGRGIYSYNEQFFGPGTRLTVL.

The chain links TRBV7-8 to TRBJ2-7; no clear D. V gave up 2 bases and J gave up 2 bases, with 7 bases separating them. CDR1 SGHVS and CDR2 FQNEAQ come from the germline V gene. The CDR3 covers 13 residues. The CDR3 region is CASSLYLAYEQYV. CDR3 DNA sequence: TGTGCCAGCAGCTTATACTTGGCCTACGAGCAGTACGTC.

This sequence joins TRBV28 and TRBJ2-5; TRBD2 is a possible D gene (6 bases). Germline values: CDR1 MDHEN, CDR2 SYDVKM. The V end was cut by 5 bases, the J end by 7 bases, with 17 bases between. This CDR3 comprises 14 residues. CDR3 sequence: CASSNRGGGVTQYF. The CDR3 DNA reads TGTGCCAGCAGTAACCGGGGAGGCGGGGTGACCCAGTACTTC.

The rearrangement links TRBV9 to TRBJ2-1, with 8 bases identical to TRBD2. The CDR3 is 15 amino acids. V gave up 2 bases and J gave up 4 bases; unmatched junction bases: 5. Germline CDR1 is SGDLS and CDR2 is YYNGEE. The CDR3 is CASSVGGAAYNEQFF. The CDR3 DNA reads as TGTGCCAGCAGCGTCGGGGGGGCGGCATACAATGAGCAGTTCTTC.

This sequence joins TRBV6-5 and TRBJ1-2; D gene unclear. The CDR3 covers 13 residues. V dropped 7 bases and J dropped 4 bases, with 13 bases sitting between them. Germline values: CDR1 MNHEY, CDR2 SVGAGI. The CDR3 sequence: CASTNRQFYGYTF. The CDR3 coding sequence is TGTGCCAGCACTAACCGGCAGTTCTATGGCTACACCTTC.

V and J are TRBV28 and TRBJ2-7, with D possibly called TRBD1 or TRBD2 (5 bases each). CDR3 length: 14 amino acids. The V end was cut by 6 bases, the J end by 2 bases, with 14 bases between. Germline CDR1 and CDR2: MDHEN and SYDVKM. CDR3 bases: TGTGCCAGCAGGACCGGGACGGGAACCTACGAGCAGTACTTC. Translation gives CASRTGTGTYEQYF.

The CDR3 DNA is TGTGCCAGCAACGGGATTTTACATAATTCACCCCTCCACTTT. Its translation: CASNGILHNSPLHF. The chain carries TRBV28 and TRBJ1-6; D is unclear. The CDR3 runs 14 residues. The V end lost 7 bases, the J end lost 5 bases, and 12 bases lay between the germline ends. Germline lookup yields CDR1 MDHEN and CDR2 SYDVKM.

The chain combines TRBV10-3 with TRBJ2-2, with TRBD1 identical over 9 bases. The CDR3 totals 16 residues. Trimming cost V 0 bases and J 5 bases; bases outside gene matches: 4. Germline V CDR1 and CDR2: ENHRY, SYGVKD. The CDR3 DNA follows: TGTGCCATCAGTGAGTCGCCGGGACAGGGAACCGGGGAGCTGTTTTTT. It yields the protein CAISESPGQGTGELFF.

V usage is TRBV7-2 and J usage is TRBJ2-5; D unresolved. Germline CDR1 SGHTA, CDR2 FQGNSA. The ends were cut back, 1 base at V and 1 base at J, with 13 bases in the middle. This CDR3 contains 16 residues. Written as DNA, the CDR3 is TGTGCCAGCAGCTTAGGGGCCCAACCCATCCAAGAGACCCAGTACTTC. This sequence encodes CASSLGAQPIQETQYF.

The CDR3 DNA follows: TGTGCCAGCAGCTTATTACCAGGCGACAGATCTGGAAACACCATATATTTT. This translates into CASSLLPGDRSGNTIYF. The chain combines TRBV11-2 with TRBJ1-3; maybe TRBD1 (5 bases). Trimming left V 2 bases short and J 1 base short, with 15 bases between. Germline V CDR1 and CDR2: SGHAT, FQNNGV. The CDR3 is 17 residues long.

The DNA for the CDR3 is TGTGCCAGCAGCTCCCAGTCGGGACTAGCGGGAGCCTACGAGCAGTACTTC. It translates to CASSSQSGLAGAYEQYF. V gene TRBV7-2 combines with J gene TRBJ2-7; 14 bases match TRBD2. The V gene's germline CDR1 is SGHTA and CDR2 FQGNSA. The CDR3 is 17 residues long. With 4 bases clipped from V and 2 bases from J, the junction kept 7 bases outside the gene matches.

This sequence joins TRBV24-1 and TRBJ2-7; D is undetermined. Between the trimmed V and J ends, which lost 6 bases and 0 bases, there was a span of 17 bases. Germline CDR1 and CDR2: KGHDR and SFDVKD. The CDR3 has 16 residues. Here the CDR3 DNA reads TGTGCCACCAGTAGGCCTGGGGTTTTTAGCTCCTACGAGCAGTACGTC. Translation: CATSRPGVFSSYEQYV.

The chain couples TRBV5-6 to TRBJ2-2, with 7 bases fitting TRBD1. The CDR3 covers 15 residues. J gave up 0 bases and V 7 bases, and 6 bases lay outside the gene matches. Germline lookup yields CDR1 SGHDT and CDR2 YYEEEE. The CDR3 region is CASHVGTANTGELFF. For the CDR3, the DNA is TGTGCCAGCCACGTCGGGACAGCGAACACCGGGGAGCTGTTTTTT.